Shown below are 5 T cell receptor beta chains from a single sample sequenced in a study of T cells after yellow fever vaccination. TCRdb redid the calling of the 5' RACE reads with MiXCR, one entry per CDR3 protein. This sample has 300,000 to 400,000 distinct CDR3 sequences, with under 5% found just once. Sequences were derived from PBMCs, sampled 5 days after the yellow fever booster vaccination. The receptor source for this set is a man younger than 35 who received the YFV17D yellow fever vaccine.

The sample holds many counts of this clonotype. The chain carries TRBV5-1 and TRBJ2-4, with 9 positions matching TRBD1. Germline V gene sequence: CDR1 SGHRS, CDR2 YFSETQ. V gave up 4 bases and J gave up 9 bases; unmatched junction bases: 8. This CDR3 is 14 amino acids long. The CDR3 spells CASSGGTGRAIQYF. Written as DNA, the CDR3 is TGCGCCAGCAGCGGCGGGACAGGGAGGGCCATTCAGTACTTC.

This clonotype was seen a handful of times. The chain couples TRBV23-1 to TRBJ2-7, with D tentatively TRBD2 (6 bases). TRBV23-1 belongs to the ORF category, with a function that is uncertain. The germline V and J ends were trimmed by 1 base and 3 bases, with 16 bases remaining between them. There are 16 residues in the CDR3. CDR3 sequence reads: CASSQFGRHGYYEQYF. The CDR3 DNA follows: TGCGCCAGCAGTCAATTCGGGAGACACGGGTACTACGAGCAGTACTTC.

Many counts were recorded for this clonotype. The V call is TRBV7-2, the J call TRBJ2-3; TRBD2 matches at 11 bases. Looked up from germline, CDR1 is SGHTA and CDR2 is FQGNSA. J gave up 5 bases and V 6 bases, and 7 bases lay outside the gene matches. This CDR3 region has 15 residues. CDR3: CASSPTSGGLDTQYF. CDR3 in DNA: TGTGCCAGCAGTCCCACTAGCGGGGGTCTAGATACGCAGTATTTT. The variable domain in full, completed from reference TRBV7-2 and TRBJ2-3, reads GAGVSQSPSNKVTEKGKDVELRCDPISGHTALYWYRQSLGQGLEFLIYFQGNSAPDKSGLPSDRFSAERTGGSVSTLTIQRTQQEDSAVYLCASSPTSGGLDTQYFGPGTRLTVL.

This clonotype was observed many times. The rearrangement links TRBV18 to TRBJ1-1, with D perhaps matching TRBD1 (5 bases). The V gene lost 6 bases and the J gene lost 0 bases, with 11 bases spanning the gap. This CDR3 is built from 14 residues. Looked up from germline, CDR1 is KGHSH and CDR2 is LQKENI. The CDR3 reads CASSSQGLNTEAFF. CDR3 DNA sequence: TGTGCCAGCTCCTCCCAGGGACTGAACACTGAAGCTTTCTTT.

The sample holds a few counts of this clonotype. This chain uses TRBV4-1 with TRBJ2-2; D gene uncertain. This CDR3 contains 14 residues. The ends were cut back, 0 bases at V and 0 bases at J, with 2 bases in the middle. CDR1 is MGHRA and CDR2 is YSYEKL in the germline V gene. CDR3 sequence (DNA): TGCGCCAGCAGCCAAGAGACGAACACCGGGGAGCTGTTTTTT. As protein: CASSQETNTGELFF.